The present T cell receptor (beta chain) was sequenced within a study of cytomegalovirus exposure and HLA in healthy donors. General study points: Follow-up analysis later connected one missense variant in DCLRE1C with trimming of TCR beta V- and J-genes. It was shown in a later analysis that HLA-associated TCR beta chains were more clonally expanded than other, equally common chains.

The CDR3 consists of 16 residues. The V gene end was trimmed by 3 bases and the J gene end by 9 bases; junction bases not matched to a gene: 9. Germline V gene lookup returns CDR1 LNHDA and CDR2 SQIVND (reference sequence). PCR used 60 Vbeta primers and 13 Jbeta primers. The repertoire was sequenced with immunoSEQ multiplex PCR; TCRdb's copy has only in-frame clones and lacks some. The profile shows 68,000 or so clones, approximately 78% of them singletons. This clone came up a few times. Its antigen is not known. The sequence was obtained from a human donor in good health. This chain connects TRBV19 to TRBJ1-6, with TRBD1 matching over 9 bases. Sequenced input: PBMCs. The CDR3 protein is CASSMEGQGIGSPLHF. For the CDR3, the DNA is TGTGCCAGTAGTATGGAAGGACAGGGGATCGGTTCACCCCTCCACTTT.